The 23 T cell receptor beta chains in this list originate from one sample, sequenced in a study of OX40 agonist ivuxolimab in advanced cancers. To prepare the library, the immunoSEQ multiplex PCR assay was applied. The clones in this table, taken by TCRdb from immuneACCESS, are in-frame only. Not every clone is retained; where verified, under half of the shortfall comes from an unresolved V gene, and the cause of the rest is unknown. This sample lists about 46,000 clones; around nine tenths were detected once. The ten largest make up approximately 4.4% of the sample. This specimen consisted of CD4+ or CD8+ T cells sorted from blood, obtained in a trial of the OX40 agonist ivuxolimab. The receptors shown here come from an adult with an advanced solid tumor such as melanoma, head and neck, liver or kidney cancer.

The rearrangement links TRBV27 to TRBJ2-7; a possible D gene is TRBD1 (6 bases). The CDR3 length is 17 residues. The germline CDR1 and CDR2 sequences are MNHEY and SMNVEV (reference sequence). V was pared by 3 bases and J by 3 bases, with 21 bases between. DNA for the CDR3: TGTGCCAGCAGTTTCGGAACCGGGACACCGCTTTTCTACGAGCAGTACTTC. This encodes CASSFGTGTPLFYEQYF.

Only one count was recorded for this clone. The V call is TRBV4-1, the J call TRBJ2-7; weak D call: TRBD1 (6 bases). The germline V gene encodes CDR1 MGHRA and CDR2 YSYEKL. The CDR3 covers 14 residues. Trimming removed 2 bases from V and 3 bases from J, with 11 bases in between. The CDR3 coding sequence is TGCGCCAGCAGCCAAAACCAGGGGAACTACGAGCAGTACTTC. Protein: CASSQNQGNYEQYF.

The chain couples TRBV4-1 to TRBJ2-5; possibly TRBD1 or TRBD2 for D (5 bases each). Germline CDR1 is MGHRA and CDR2 is YSYEKL. Trimming shortened V by 2 bases and J by 1 base, and 14 bases separated the two germline ends. The CDR3 has 16 residues. The CDR3 sequence: CASSQRMGTPQETQYF. The CDR3 DNA reads as TGCGCCAGCAGCCAAAGGATGGGGACCCCCCAAGAGACCCAGTACTTC.

Only one count was recorded for this clone. This chain joins TRBV7-9 and TRBJ2-7; D perhaps matches TRBD2 (5 bases). Trimming cost V 1 base and J 7 bases, with 8 bases left between them. The CDR3 is 12 amino acids. Looked up from germline, CDR1 is SEHNR and CDR2 is FQNEAQ (reference sequence). CDR3 DNA sequence: TGTGCCAGCAGCTTAGGGCGGGTAGAGCAGTACGTC. Protein: CASSLGRVEQYV.

The chain is built from TRBV19 and TRBJ1-2; D gene uncertain. V shed 5 bases and J shed 4 bases, with 14 bases lying between them. The CDR3 length is 14 residues. Germline V gene lookup returns CDR1 LNHDA and CDR2 SQIVND (reference sequence). CDR3 DNA: TGTGCCAGTAGTTCCGTGGACTATATCTATGGCTACACCTTC. This codes for CASSSVDYIYGYTF.

The chain couples TRBV28 to TRBJ2-3; 10 bases fit TRBD2. The germline gives CDR1 MDHEN, CDR2 SYDVKM. The trim removed 6 bases at V and 5 bases at J, leaving 5 bases unmatched. The CDR3 totals 14 residues. The CDR3 protein is CASRLAGEGDTQYF. For the CDR3, the DNA is TGTGCCAGCAGGCTAGCGGGGGAGGGAGATACGCAGTATTTT.

The chain has TRBV9 and TRBJ2-2, with 9 bases identical to TRBD1. After removal of 3 bases from V and 7 bases from J, the junction contained 7 bases not matched to a gene. The CDR3 contains 15 residues. From germline, CDR1 is SGDLS and CDR2 YYNGEE. The CDR3 is CASSAGRTGVGELFF. The CDR3 DNA follows: TGTGCCAGCAGCGCGGGGCGGACAGGGGTCGGGGAGCTGTTTTTT.

The chain carries TRBV27 and TRBJ1-3, with D hard to call. The V gene lost 2 bases and the J gene lost 3 bases, with 8 bases spanning the gap. Germline V gives CDR1 MNHEY, CDR2 SMNVEV (reference sequence). The CDR3 has 14 amino acids. DNA of the CDR3: TGTGCCAGCAGTTTAACGAACGGTGGAAACACCATATATTTT. This gives the protein CASSLTNGGNTIYF.

The V and J genes are TRBV27 and TRBJ2-1; the match to TRBD2 covers 12 bases. This CDR3 has 17 residues. The V segment lost 4 bases and the J segment 6 bases; nucleotides outside the gene matches: 10. Germline CDR1 is MNHEY and CDR2 is SMNVEV (reference sequence). The CDR3 region is CASSSLSTSGSPNEQFF. The CDR3, as DNA: TGTGCCAGCAGTTCTCTTTCGACTAGCGGGAGTCCCAATGAGCAGTTCTTC.

The chain carries TRBV5-1 and TRBJ2-3; D is unresolved. The V gene's germline CDR1 is SGHRS and CDR2 YFSETQ. This CDR3 comprises 12 residues. V was clipped by 2 bases and J by 5 bases, with 6 bases between them. The CDR3 bases are TGCGCCAGCAGCTTCGATGTAGATACGCAGTATTTT. Its translation: CASSFDVDTQYF.

This sequence joins TRBV7-6 and TRBJ2-2, with TRBD1 matching 7 bases. Germline values: CDR1 SGHVS, CDR2 FNYEAQ. Germline trimming cut 5 bases from V and 9 bases from J; bases unmatched to any gene: 12. CDR3 size: 15 residues. The CDR3 DNA is TGTGCCAGCAGCCTCCGACAGGGTACAAAGCGGGAGCTGTTTTTT. Translation gives CASSLRQGTKRELFF.

This clone was recorded a few times. This chain links TRBV11-2 with TRBJ2-7; 8 nucleotides line up with TRBD2. The trim removed 2 bases at V and 3 bases at J, leaving 3 bases unmatched. Germline CDR1 and CDR2: SGHAT and FQNNGV. The CDR3 loop spans 14 amino acids. CDR3 in amino acids: CASSLPGTSYEQYF. The CDR3 bases are TGTGCCAGCAGCTTACCCGGGACTAGCTACGAGCAGTACTTC.

This sequence joins TRBV6-9 and TRBJ1-1; D is unclear. CDR3 length equals 14 residues. V was trimmed by 1 base and J by 9 bases, leaving 15 bases between them. Germline CDR1 MNHGY, CDR2 SVAAGI. The CDR3, as DNA: TGTGCCAGCAGTTATTTCCGACTCGCCGGTAAAGCTTTCTTT. It yields the protein CASSYFRLAGKAFF.

This chain uses TRBV28 with TRBJ1-1, with 9 positions matching TRBD1. The CDR3 contains 18 residues. V shed 4 bases, J shed 3 bases, and the junction held 15 bases outside the gene matches. Germline CDR1 MDHEN, CDR2 SYDVKM. The CDR3, as DNA: TGTGCCAGCAGTTCTTTTTGGCGGACAGGGGTGAGAGACACTGAAGCTTTCTTT. The encoded protein is CASSSFWRTGVRDTEAFF.

The chain carries TRBV27 and TRBJ1-5; D gene uncertain. Germline V gives CDR1 MNHEY, CDR2 SMNVEV (reference sequence). CDR3 size: 16 residues. V lost 5 bases, J lost 5 bases, and 19 bases lay in between. CDR3 loop: CASSPAHLSGYQPQHF. CDR3 nucleotides: TGTGCCAGCAGTCCCGCGCATCTTTCCGGGTATCAGCCCCAGCATTTT.

The chain uses TRBV6-6 and TRBJ2-1; D gene unclear. This CDR3 region has 11 residues. Trimming cost V 8 bases and J 6 bases, with 8 bases left between them. Per germline, CDR1 MNHNY and CDR2 SVGAGI (reference sequence). DNA of the CDR3: TGTGCCAGCTCGGCAGCCAATGAGCAGTTCTTC. This translates into CASSAANEQFF.

V usage is TRBV6-1 and J usage is TRBJ2-7; D unclear. The CDR3 is made up of 13 amino acids. Per germline, CDR1 MNHNS and CDR2 SASEGT. The V end lost 1 base, the J end lost 0 bases, and 4 bases lay between the germline ends. The DNA of the CDR3 is TGTGCCAGCAGTGAAGGCAACTCCTACGAGCAGTACGTC. Amino acid sequence: CASSEGNSYEQYV.

The genes are TRBV7-3 and TRBJ2-3; the D is unclear. V was shortened by 4 bases and J by 4 bases, with 6 bases between the two germline ends. This CDR3 contains 12 residues. CDR1 is SGHTA, CDR2 FQGTGA, per germline. The CDR3: CASSSNADTQYF. The CDR3 bases are TGTGCCAGCAGCTCTAATGCAGATACGCAGTATTTT.

The V gene is TRBV15, the J gene TRBJ2-2; 11 nucleotides align to TRBD1. The CDR3 has 17 amino acids. CDR1 and CDR2 (germline): LNHNV, YYDKDF (reference sequence). The V and J ends lost 3 bases and 2 bases, in that order; junction bases with no gene match: 5. The CDR3 region is CATSSGQGALNTGELFF. In DNA, the CDR3 is TGTGCCACCAGCAGCGGACAGGGGGCCCTTAACACCGGGGAGCTGTTTTTT.

The V gene is TRBV18, the J gene TRBJ1-5, with D tentatively TRBD1 (6 bases). Trimming pared 3 bases from V and 0 bases from J, leaving 9 bases between. CDR1 KGHSH and CDR2 LQKENI come from the germline V gene. The CDR3 loop spans 15 amino acids. In DNA form, the CDR3 reads TGTGCCAGCTCACCGTCAGGGGTTAGCAATCAGCCCCAGCATTTT. Translating gives CASSPSGVSNQPQHF.

The chain has TRBV5-4 and TRBJ1-4, with 8 positions matching TRBD1. This CDR3 region has 18 residues. Germline values: CDR1 SGHNT, CDR2 YYREEE (reference sequence). Losses at the gene ends were 2 bases for V and 0 bases for J; bases not matched to a gene: 9. CDR3 in amino acids: CASSFLTGAPATNEKLFF. CDR3 bases: TGTGCCAGCAGCTTCCTGACAGGGGCTCCGGCAACTAATGAAAAACTGTTTTTT.

The chain uses TRBV21-1 and TRBJ2-7; TRBD2 is the table's D call and was not checked against the DNA. TRBV21-1 is a pseudogene locus. The CDR3 extends over 14 amino acids. The CDR3 reads CASSKYTGSREQYF. The CDR3 DNA reads TGTGCCAGCAGCAAATATACGGGGTCTCGCGAGCAGTACTTC.

The chain links TRBV28 to TRBJ1-5; no definite D call. Germline V lookup: CDR1 MDHEN, CDR2 SYDVKM. With 5 bases removed from V and 9 bases from J, the gap between germline ends came to 11 bases. CDR3 length: 12 residues. CDR3 sequence (DNA): TGTGCCAGCAGTGTGGTCCAATTGCCCCAGCATTTT. Translation gives CASSVVQLPQHF.